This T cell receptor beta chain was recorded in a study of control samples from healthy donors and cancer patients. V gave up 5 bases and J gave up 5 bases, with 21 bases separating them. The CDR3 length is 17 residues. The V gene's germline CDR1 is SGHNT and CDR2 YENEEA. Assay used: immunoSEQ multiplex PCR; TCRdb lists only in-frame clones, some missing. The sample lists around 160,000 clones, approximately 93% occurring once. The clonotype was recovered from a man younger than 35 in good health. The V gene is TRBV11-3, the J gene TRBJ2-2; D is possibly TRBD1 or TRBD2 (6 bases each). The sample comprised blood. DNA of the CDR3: TGTGCCAGCAGCACATCTTGGGGGGCCGGGGGTACCGGGGAGCTGTTTTTT. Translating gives CASSTSWGAGGTGELFF.